Reported below is one T cell receptor (beta chain). The antigen remains unidentified. The sample originates from a study of CD8+ T cells in alopecia areata. Researchers took lesional scalp punch biopsies and peripheral blood from people who were alopecia areata patients. V was clipped by 0 bases and J by 3 bases, with 10 bases between them. The CDR3 runs 14 residues. Germline CDR1 is SGDLS and CDR2 is YYNGEE. cDNA reverse transcribed from extracted RNA served as the sequencing template. Assay used: immunoSEQ multiplex PCR; TCRdb lists only in-frame clones, some missing. The sample gives 150,000 or so clones, around 87% of which show up once; roughly 15% is in the top ten. Study-wide results and caveats: Between patients, shared TCR sequences were less clear than in mice. This was possibly due in part to HLA diversity in the patient population.

The rearrangement joins TRBV9 to TRBJ2-7, with D possibly TRBD1 on 6 matching bases. The source is a human donor with alopecia areata. The sample consisted of CD8+ T cells sorted from blood, taken at week 0. CDR3 nucleotides: TGTGCCAGCAGCGTAGCGGGACAAGTCTACGAGCAGTACTTC. Protein sequence: CASSVAGQVYEQYF.